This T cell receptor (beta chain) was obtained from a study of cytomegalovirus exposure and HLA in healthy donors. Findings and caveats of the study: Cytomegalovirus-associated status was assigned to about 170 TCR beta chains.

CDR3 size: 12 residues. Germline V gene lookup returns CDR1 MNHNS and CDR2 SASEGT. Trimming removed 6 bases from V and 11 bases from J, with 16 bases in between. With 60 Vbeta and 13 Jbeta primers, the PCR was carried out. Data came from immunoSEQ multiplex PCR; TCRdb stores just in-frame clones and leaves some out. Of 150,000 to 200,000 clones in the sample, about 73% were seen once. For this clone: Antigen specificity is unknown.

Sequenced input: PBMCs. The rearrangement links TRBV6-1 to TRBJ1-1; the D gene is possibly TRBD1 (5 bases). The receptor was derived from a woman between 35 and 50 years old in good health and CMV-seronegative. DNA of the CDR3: TGTGCCAGCAGGAATAGGGGATTTGGGGCTTTCTTT. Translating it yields CASRNRGFGAFF.